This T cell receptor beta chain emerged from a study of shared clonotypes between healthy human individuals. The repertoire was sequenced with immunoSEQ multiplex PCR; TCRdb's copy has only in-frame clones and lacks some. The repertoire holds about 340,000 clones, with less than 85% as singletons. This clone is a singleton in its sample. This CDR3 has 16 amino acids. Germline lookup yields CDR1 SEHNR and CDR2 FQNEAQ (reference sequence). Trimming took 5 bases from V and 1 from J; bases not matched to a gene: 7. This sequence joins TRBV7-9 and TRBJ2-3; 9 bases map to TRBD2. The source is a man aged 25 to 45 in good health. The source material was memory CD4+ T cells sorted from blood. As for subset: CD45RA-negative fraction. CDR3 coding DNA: TGTGCCAGCAGCCTTAGCGGGAGTCCCGGCACAGATACGCAGTATTTT. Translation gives CASSLSGSPGTDTQYF.